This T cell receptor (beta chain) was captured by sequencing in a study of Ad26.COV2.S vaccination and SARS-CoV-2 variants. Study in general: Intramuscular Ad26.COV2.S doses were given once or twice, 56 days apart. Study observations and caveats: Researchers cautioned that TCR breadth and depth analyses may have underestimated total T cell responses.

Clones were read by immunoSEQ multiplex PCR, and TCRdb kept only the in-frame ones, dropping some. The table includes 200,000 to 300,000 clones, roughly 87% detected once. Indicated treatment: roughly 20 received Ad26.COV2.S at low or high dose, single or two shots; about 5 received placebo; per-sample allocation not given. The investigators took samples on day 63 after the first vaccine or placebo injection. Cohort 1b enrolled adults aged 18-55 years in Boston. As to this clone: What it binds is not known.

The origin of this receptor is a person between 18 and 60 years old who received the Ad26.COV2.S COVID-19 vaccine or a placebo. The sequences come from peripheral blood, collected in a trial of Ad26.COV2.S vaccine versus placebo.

The CDR3 DNA sequence: TGTGCCATCAGTGGCCAGAGAAATCAGCCCCAGCATTTT. Amino acids: CAISGQRNQPQHF. This chain uses TRBV10-3 with TRBJ1-5; D remains unclear. Germline CDR1 ENHRY, CDR2 SYGVKD. The CDR3 spans 13 residues. V was trimmed by 4 bases and J by 4 bases, leaving 8 bases between them.